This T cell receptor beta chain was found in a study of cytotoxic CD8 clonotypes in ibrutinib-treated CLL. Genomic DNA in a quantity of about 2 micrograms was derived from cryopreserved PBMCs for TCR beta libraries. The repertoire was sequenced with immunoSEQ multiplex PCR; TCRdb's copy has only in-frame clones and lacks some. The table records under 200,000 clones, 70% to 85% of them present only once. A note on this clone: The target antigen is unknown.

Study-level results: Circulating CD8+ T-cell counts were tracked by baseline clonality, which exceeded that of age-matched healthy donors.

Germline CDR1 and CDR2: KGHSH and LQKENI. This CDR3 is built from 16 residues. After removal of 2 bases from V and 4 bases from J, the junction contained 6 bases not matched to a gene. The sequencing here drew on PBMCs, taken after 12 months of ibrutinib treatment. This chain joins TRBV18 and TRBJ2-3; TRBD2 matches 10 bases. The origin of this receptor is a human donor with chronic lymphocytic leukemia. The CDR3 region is CASSPKASGGSDTQYF. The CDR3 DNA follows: TGTGCCAGCTCACCAAAGGCTAGCGGGGGTTCAGATACGCAGTATTTT.